This is a list of T cell receptor beta chains from one sample in a study of blood T cells in healthy people across ages. TCRdb processed the 5' RACE reads anew with MiXCR; each CDR3 protein has one entry. The data contain approximately 2,000,000 distinct CDR3 sequences, 35% to 50% of them singletons. Sequences were obtained from blood. Receptors were obtained from a human donor in good health. CDR3s include the opening cysteine and the closing phenylalanine or tryptophan. A D gene is named only where the DNA matches it firmly. Clone size is stated in some rows and not others, as once, few, many or a class when expanded.

TRBV7-9	few	NA	TRBJ1-2	CASRLGDYSRSYGYTF	TGTGCCAGCAGGCTGGGGGACTACTCACGGAGCTATGGCTACACCTTC
TRBV5-1	NA	TRBD1	TRBJ2-4	CASSLVQGPKNIQYF	TGCGCCAGCAGCTTGGTACAGGGGCCCAAAAACATTCAGTACTTC
TRBV5-1	NA	NA	TRBJ1-2	CASSLRTEGDGYTF	TGCGCCAGCAGCTTGAGGACAGAGGGGGATGGCTACACCTTC
TRBV7-2	many	TRBD2	TRBJ2-1	CASSLTSGGASNEQFF	TGTGCCAGCAGCTTAACTAGCGGGGGGGCCAGTAATGAGCAGTTCTTC
TRBV7-9	NA	TRBD1	TRBJ1-6	CASSSSPGGQNSPLHF	TGTGCCAGCAGCTCCTCCCCAGGGGGGCAGAATTCACCCCTCCACTTT
TRBV20-1	NA	NA	TRBJ1-2	CSAQVPPTEAYGYTF	TGCAGTGCTCAAGTCCCACCTACAGAAGCTTATGGCTACACCTTC
TRBV27	once	NA	TRBJ2-1	CASSLNRAEQFF	TGTGCCAGCAGTTTAAACAGAGCAGAGCAGTTCTTC
TRBV2	NA	NA	TRBJ2-2	CASSESLQGTGELFF	TGTGCCAGCAGTGAAAGTCTGCAGGGCACCGGGGAGCTGTTTTTT
TRBV28	few	TRBD1	TRBJ1-6	CASSWGQGTSPLHF	TGTGCCAGCAGTTGGGGACAGGGGACCTCACCCCTCCACTTT
TRBV29-1	NA	NA	TRBJ2-2	CSAVGPEGVLNTGELFF	TGCAGCGCCGTAGGGCCTGAGGGAGTACTGAATACCGGGGAGCTGTTTTTT
TRBV9	NA	NA	TRBJ2-4	CASSPREMGRRVVEQYF	TGTGCCAGCAGCCCCAGGGAAATGGGACGGAGGGTCGTAGAGCAGTACTTC
TRBV13	few	TRBD1	TRBJ2-1	CASTRDRVNEQFF	TGTGCCAGCACCAGGGACAGGGTAAATGAGCAGTTCTTC
TRBV15	few	NA	TRBJ2-3	CATSPGMDTQYF	TGTGCCACCAGCCCCGGCATGGATACGCAGTATTTT
TRBV7-2	many	NA	TRBJ2-1	CASSSKYNEQFF	TGTGCCAGCAGTTCCAAGTACAATGAGCAGTTCTTC
TRBV7-9	NA	NA	TRBJ1-2	CASSLAIRDPYGYTF	TGTGCCAGCAGCTTAGCCATTCGGGACCCCTATGGCTACACCTTC
TRBV11-3	NA	NA	TRBJ2-7	CASSPNANPSYEQYF	TGTGCCAGCAGCCCCAACGCTAATCCCTCCTACGAGCAGTACTTC
TRBV24-1	NA	TRBD1	TRBJ2-1	CATSDRDRGYNEQFF	TGTGCCACCAGTGACCGGGACAGGGGCTACAATGAGCAGTTCTTC
TRBV7-3	NA	NA	TRBJ2-1	CASSLTPGKYNEQFF	TGTGCCAGCAGCTTAACCCCCGGCAAGTACAATGAGCAGTTCTTC
TRBV7-9	once	TRBD2	TRBJ2-5	CASTSGAYQETQYF	TGTGCCAGCACGAGCGGGGCCTACCAAGAGACCCAGTACTTC
TRBV6-4	NA	NA	TRBJ2-1	CASSPGNSHNEQFF	TGTGCCAGCAGTCCCGGGAACTCCCACAATGAGCAGTTCTTC
TRBV9	few	TRBD1	TRBJ2-1	CASSLLITGGSYNEQFF	TGTGCCAGCAGCCTCCTCATAACAGGGGGCTCCTACAATGAGCAGTTCTTC
TRBV11-3	NA	NA	TRBJ1-4	CASREGATNEKLFF	TGTGCCAGCAGGGAGGGCGCAACTAATGAAAAACTGTTTTTT
TRBV11-3	NA	NA	TRBJ2-7	CASSLGRGPNYEQYF	TGTGCCAGCAGCTTAGGTCGGGGGCCAAACTACGAGCAGTACTTC
TRBV24-1	NA	TRBD1	TRBJ2-3	CATTGQENTDTQYF	TGTGCCACCACAGGACAGGAGAACACAGATACGCAGTATTTT
TRBV20-1	few	NA	TRBJ2-7	CSAASGSSYEQYF	TGCAGTGCTGCCTCCGGGTCCTCCTACGAGCAGTACTTC
TRBV6-1	NA	TRBD2	TRBJ2-1	CASKLLAGAHNEQFF	TGTGCCAGCAAACTTCTAGCGGGGGCCCACAATGAGCAGTTCTTC
TRBV20-1	NA	TRBD1	TRBJ2-1	CSAFFIGGLSPYNEQFF	TGCAGTGCTTTCTTTATAGGGGGCCTGTCCCCATACAATGAGCAGTTCTTC
TRBV5-5	NA	NA	TRBJ2-5	CASSLWSDSETQYF	TGTGCCAGCAGCTTGTGGAGCGACTCGGAGACCCAGTACTTC
TRBV11-2	many	TRBD1	TRBJ2-1	CASSQGQGAYNEQFF	TGTGCCAGCAGCCAGGGACAGGGAGCCTACAATGAGCAGTTCTTC
TRBV6-6	NA	NA	TRBJ2-1	CASSYGQGMNEQFF	TGTGCCAGCAGTTACGGGCAGGGGATGAATGAGCAGTTCTTC
TRBV3-1	NA	TRBD1	TRBJ1-2	CASSRQGYLNYGYTF	TGTGCCAGCAGCCGACAGGGTTACCTTAACTATGGCTACACCTTC
TRBV4-3	NA	NA	TRBJ1-2	CASSQDSTDPYGYTF	TGCGCCAGCAGCCAAGATTCAACCGATCCCTATGGCTACACCTTC
TRBV28	NA	NA	TRBJ2-7	CASSLIHARTYEQYF	TGTGCCAGCAGTTTGATTCATGCGCGCACCTACGAGCAGTACTTC
TRBV11-2	few	NA	TRBJ2-1	CASSHGLQDYNEQFF	TGTGCCAGCAGCCACGGACTCCAAGATTACAATGAGCAGTTCTTC
TRBV28	NA	NA	TRBJ1-2	CASSLETYHGYTF	TGTGCCAGCAGTTTGGAGACTTACCATGGCTACACCTTC
TRBV5-1	few	TRBD1	TRBJ1-1	CASSTTGGVTEAFF	TGCGCCAGCAGCACGACAGGGGGGGTCACTGAAGCTTTCTTT
TRBV9	NA	NA	TRBJ2-7	CASSDRERTYEQYF	TGTGCCAGCAGCGACAGGGAACGGACCTACGAGCAGTACTTC
TRBV6-5	few	TRBD1	TRBJ2-1	CASRPTWDRGDEQFF	TGTGCCAGCAGACCGACCTGGGACAGGGGTGATGAGCAGTTCTTC
TRBV7-2	NA	TRBD1	TRBJ1-6	CASSHGTGKGPLHF	TGTGCCAGCAGCCATGGGACAGGGAAAGGTCCCCTCCACTTT
TRBV29-1	NA	TRBD2	TRBJ2-1	CSVTIQRGVNNEQFF	TGCAGCGTTACAATCCAGCGGGGGGTTAACAATGAGCAGTTCTTC
TRBV12-3/TRBV12-4	few	NA	TRBJ1-5	CASSFAGVDQPQHF	TGTGCCAGCAGTTTTGCAGGGGTGGATCAGCCCCAGCATTTT
TRBV29-1	few	NA	TRBJ1-4	CSVGAGQFNEKLFF	TGCAGCGTTGGAGCCGGACAGTTTAATGAAAAACTGTTTTTT
TRBV12-3/TRBV12-4	NA	TRBD2	TRBJ2-5	CASSASRLAPETQYF	TGTGCCAGCAGCGCCTCGAGACTAGCCCCCGAGACCCAGTACTTC
TRBV24-1	NA	TRBD1	TRBJ2-2	CATSVMGQGTGELFF	TGTGCCACCAGTGTTATGGGACAGGGGACCGGGGAGCTGTTTTTT
TRBV7-9	NA	NA	TRBJ1-2	CASSSTNNYGYTF	TGTGCCAGCAGCTCGACAAATAACTATGGCTACACCTTC
TRBV6-2/TRBV6-3	NA	NA	TRBJ1-5	CASRPLYRGNQPQHF	TGTGCCAGCAGACCGCTTTACAGGGGCAATCAGCCCCAGCATTTT
TRBV12-3/TRBV12-4	NA	TRBD1	TRBJ2-3	CASSTGQGAGTDTQYF	TGTGCCAGCAGTACAGGACAGGGGGCGGGCACAGATACGCAGTATTTT
TRBV5-1	few	NA	TRBJ2-3	CASSLNGLEGDTQYF	TGCGCCAGCAGCTTGAATGGGCTCGAAGGAGATACGCAGTATTTT
TRBV20-1	NA	TRBD2	TRBJ2-1	CSARDPQRGGGNEQVF	TGCAGTGCTAGAGATCCCCAGCGGGGGGGCGGGAATGAGCAGGTCTTC
TRBV20-1	NA	TRBD1	TRBJ2-7	CSARPGTGGTGEQYF	TGCAGTGCTAGACCGGGGACAGGGGGGACGGGCGAGCAGTACTTC
TRBV6-6	NA	NA	TRBJ2-2	CASSPEQGFGTGELFF	TGTGCCAGCAGTCCCGAACAGGGATTTGGCACCGGGGAGCTGTTTTTT
TRBV20-1	few	NA	TRBJ1-2	CSARDQNLFYGYTF	TGCAGTGCTAGAGATCAGAACCTCTTCTATGGCTACACCTTC
TRBV7-2	many	TRBD2	TRBJ2-3	CASSLAGLETDTQYF	TGTGCCAGCAGCTTAGCGGGACTAGAAACAGATACGCAGTATTTT
TRBV24-1	NA	NA	TRBJ1-2	CATSDLTRSGYTF	TGTGCCACCAGTGATTTAACAAGGAGTGGCTACACCTTC
TRBV20-1	many	NA	TRBJ2-7	CSAKGRTGREQYF	TGCAGTGCTAAAGGGCGAACAGGTCGCGAGCAGTACTTC
TRBV7-9	few	TRBD1	TRBJ2-1	CASSPNTGGSEQFF	TGTGCCAGCAGCCCCAACACAGGGGGTAGTGAGCAGTTCTTC
TRBV4-2	NA	TRBD1	TRBJ1-1	CASSQETGGVNTEAFF	TGTGCCAGCAGCCAAGAGACAGGGGGAGTGAACACTGAAGCTTTCTTT
TRBV28	NA	TRBD1	TRBJ2-3	CAILRDRDTDTQYF	TGTGCCATCCTCCGGGACAGGGACACAGATACGCAGTATTTT
TRBV7-9	NA	TRBD1	TRBJ1-2	CASSREGALGYGYTF	TGTGCCAGCAGCCGGGAGGGGGCGTTGGGCTATGGCTACACCTTC
TRBV21-1	NA	NA	TRBJ2-5	CASRNPETQYF	TGTGCCAGCAGAAATCCGGAGACCCAGTACTTC